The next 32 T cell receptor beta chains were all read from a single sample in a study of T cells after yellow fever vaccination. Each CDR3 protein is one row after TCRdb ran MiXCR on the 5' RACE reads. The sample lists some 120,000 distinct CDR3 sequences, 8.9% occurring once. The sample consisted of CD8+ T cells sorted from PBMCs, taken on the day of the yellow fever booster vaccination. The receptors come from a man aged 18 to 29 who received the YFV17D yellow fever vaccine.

CDR3 sequence (DNA): TGTGCCAGCAGCGTGGGATCCGGGACAGCGAACACTGAAGCTTTCTTT. Protein sequence: CASSVGSGTANTEAFF. This rearrangement joins TRBV9 to TRBJ1-1; 7 bases align to TRBD1. The CDR3 covers 16 residues. Trimming cost V 2 bases and J 1 base; bases outside gene matches: 8. In germline, CDR1 is SGDLS, CDR2 YYNGEE.

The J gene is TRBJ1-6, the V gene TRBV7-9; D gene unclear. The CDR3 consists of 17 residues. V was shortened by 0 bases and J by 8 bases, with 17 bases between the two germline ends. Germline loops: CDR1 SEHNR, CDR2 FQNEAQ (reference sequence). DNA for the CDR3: TGTGCCAGCAGCTTAGCTGGTGTCGGGAGGGTGGATTCACCCCTCCACTTT. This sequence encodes CASSLAGVGRVDSPLHF.

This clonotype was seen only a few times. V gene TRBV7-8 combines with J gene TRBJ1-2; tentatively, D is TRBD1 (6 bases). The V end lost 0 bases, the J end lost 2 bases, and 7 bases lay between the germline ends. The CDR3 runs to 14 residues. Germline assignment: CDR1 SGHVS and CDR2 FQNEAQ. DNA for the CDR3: TGTGCCAGCAGCTTAGCGAGGGGGAACTATGGCTACACCTTC. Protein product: CASSLARGNYGYTF.

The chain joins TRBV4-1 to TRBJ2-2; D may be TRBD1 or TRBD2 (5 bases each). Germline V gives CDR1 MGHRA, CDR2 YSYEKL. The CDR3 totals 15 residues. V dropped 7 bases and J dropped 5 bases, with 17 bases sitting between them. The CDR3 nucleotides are TGCGCCAGCACCCTCGTGAGCGAGGGGACCGGGGAGCTGTTTTTT. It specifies CASTLVSEGTGELFF.

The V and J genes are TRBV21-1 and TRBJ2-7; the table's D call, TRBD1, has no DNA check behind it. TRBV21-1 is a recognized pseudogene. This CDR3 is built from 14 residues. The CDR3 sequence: CASSKAGTAYEQYF. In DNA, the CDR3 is TGTGCCAGCAGCAAAGCCGGCACAGCCTACGAGCAGTACTTC.

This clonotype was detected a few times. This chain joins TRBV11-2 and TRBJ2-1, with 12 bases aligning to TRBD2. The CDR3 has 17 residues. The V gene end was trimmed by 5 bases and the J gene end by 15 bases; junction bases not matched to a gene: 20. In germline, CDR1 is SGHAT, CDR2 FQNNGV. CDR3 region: CASSRLGGLAGSVDRFF. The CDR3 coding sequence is TGTGCCAGCAGCCGTTTGGGGGGACTAGCGGGCTCGGTGGATCGGTTCTTC.

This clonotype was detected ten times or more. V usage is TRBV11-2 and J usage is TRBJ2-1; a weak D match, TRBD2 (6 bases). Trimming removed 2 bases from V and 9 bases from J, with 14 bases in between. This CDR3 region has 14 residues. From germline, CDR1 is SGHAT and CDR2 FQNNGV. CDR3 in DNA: TGTGCCAGCAGCTTATGGACGGGGGTCGGTGAGCAGTTCTTC. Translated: CASSLWTGVGEQFF.

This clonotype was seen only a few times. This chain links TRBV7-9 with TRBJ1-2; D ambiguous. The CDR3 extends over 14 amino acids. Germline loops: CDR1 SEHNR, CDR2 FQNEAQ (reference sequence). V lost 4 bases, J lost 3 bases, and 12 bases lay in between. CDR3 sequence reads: CASSSTLEHYGYTF. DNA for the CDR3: TGTGCCAGCAGCTCGACCCTGGAACACTATGGCTACACCTTC.

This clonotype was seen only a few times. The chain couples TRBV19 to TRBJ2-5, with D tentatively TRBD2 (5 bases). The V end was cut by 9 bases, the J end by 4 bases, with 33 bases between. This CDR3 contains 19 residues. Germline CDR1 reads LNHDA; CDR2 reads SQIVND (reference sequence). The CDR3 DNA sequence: TGTGCCAGCTCCCTCGAGAGGTTCGGAGACTCCCGGGATCGAGAGACCCAGTACTTC. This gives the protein CASSLERFGDSRDRETQYF.

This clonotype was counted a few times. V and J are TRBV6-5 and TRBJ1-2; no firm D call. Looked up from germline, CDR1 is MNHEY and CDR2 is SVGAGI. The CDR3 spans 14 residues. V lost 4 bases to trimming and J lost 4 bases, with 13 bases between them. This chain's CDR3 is CASSSPGSLYGYTF. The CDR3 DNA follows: TGTGCCAGCAGTTCCCCGGGCAGCCTCTATGGCTACACCTTC.

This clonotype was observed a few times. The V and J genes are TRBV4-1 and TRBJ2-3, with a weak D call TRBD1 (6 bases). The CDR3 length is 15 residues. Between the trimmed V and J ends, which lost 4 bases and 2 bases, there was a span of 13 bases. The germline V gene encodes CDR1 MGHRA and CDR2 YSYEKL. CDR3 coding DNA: TGCGCCAGCAGCCCGGAGACAGGATTCACAGATACGCAGTATTTT. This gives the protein CASSPETGFTDTQYF.

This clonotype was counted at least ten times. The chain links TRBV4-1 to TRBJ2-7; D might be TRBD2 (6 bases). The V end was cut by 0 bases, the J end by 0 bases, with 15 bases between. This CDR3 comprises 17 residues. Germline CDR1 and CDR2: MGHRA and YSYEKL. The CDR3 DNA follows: TGCGCCAGCAGCCAAGATCGGGCTAGCGCCTTCTCCTACGAGCAGTACTTC. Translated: CASSQDRASAFSYEQYF.

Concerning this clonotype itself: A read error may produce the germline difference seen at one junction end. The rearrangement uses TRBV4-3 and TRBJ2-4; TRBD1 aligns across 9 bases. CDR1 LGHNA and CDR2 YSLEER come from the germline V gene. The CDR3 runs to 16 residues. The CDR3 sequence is CASSQEFGDRGNAMNF. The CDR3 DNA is TGCGCCAGCAGCCAAGAATTTGGTGACAGGGGGAATGCTATGAACTTC.

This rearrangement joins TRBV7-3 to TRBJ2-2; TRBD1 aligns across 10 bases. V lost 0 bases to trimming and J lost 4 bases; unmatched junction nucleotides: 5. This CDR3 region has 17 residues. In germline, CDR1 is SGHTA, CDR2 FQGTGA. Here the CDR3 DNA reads TGTGCCAGCAGCTTAACAGGGACAGGGGTCGGCACCGGGGAGCTGTTTTTT. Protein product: CASSLTGTGVGTGELFF.

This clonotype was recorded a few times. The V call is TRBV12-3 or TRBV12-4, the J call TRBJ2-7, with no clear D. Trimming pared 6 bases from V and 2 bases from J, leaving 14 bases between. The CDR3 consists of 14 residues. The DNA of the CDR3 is TGTGCCAGCAGCTCGGGCGGAATGACCTACGAGCAGTACTTC. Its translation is CASSSGGMTYEQYF.

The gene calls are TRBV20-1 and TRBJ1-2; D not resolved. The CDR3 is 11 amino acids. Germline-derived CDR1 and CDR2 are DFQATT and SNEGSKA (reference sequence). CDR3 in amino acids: CSAPEVGGYTF. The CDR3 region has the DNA TGCAGCGCACCCGAAGTCGGTGGCTACACCTTC.

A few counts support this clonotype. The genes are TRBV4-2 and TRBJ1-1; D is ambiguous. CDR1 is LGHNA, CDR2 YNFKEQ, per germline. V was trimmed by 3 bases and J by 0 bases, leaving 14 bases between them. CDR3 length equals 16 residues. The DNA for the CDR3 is TGTGCCAGCAGCCACGCTGGAGCGCGGGTGAACACTGAAGCTTTCTTT. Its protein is CASSHAGARVNTEAFF.

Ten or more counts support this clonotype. The CDR3 DNA sequence: TGCGCCAGCAGCCAAGGGTTGGGAGGCTACGAGCAGTACGTC. Translating it yields CASSQGLGGYEQYV. This rearrangement joins TRBV4-3 to TRBJ2-7; D might be TRBD2 (6 bases). Germline CDR1 and CDR2: LGHNA and YSLEER. V lost 1 base, J lost 3 bases, and 10 bases lay in between. CDR3 size: 14 residues.

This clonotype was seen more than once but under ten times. CDR3 sequence: CASSSAMGHTEAFF. The CDR3 DNA follows: TGTGCCAGCAGCTCAGCTATGGGGCACACTGAAGCTTTCTTT. V gene TRBV5-4 combines with J gene TRBJ1-1; TRBD1 might be the D (5 bases). This CDR3 region has 14 residues. Germline V gene data show CDR1 as SGHNT and CDR2 as YYREEE (reference sequence). The V and J ends lost 3 bases and 3 bases respectively, with 12 bases between them.

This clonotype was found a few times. The CDR3 DNA reads as TGTGCCAGCAGCCCCAGGGTCGGGGACAATGAGCAGTTCTTC. Amino acid sequence: CASSPRVGDNEQFF. This chain joins TRBV11-3 and TRBJ2-1, with D perhaps TRBD1 or TRBD2 (5 bases each). The CDR3 has 14 residues. Germline values: CDR1 SGHNT, CDR2 YENEEA. Trimming left V 5 bases short and J 5 bases short, with 13 bases between.

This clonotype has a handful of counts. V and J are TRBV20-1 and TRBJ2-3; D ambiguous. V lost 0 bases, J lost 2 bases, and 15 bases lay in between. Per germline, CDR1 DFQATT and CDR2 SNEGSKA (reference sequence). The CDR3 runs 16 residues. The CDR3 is CSARDKELSLTDTQYF. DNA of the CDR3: TGCAGTGCTAGAGATAAGGAGCTCAGTCTCACAGATACGCAGTATTTT.

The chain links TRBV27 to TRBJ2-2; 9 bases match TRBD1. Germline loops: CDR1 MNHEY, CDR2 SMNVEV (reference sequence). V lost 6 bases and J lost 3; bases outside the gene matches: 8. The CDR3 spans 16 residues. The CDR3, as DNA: TGTGCCAGCAGACCCAGAGGGGACAGGGACACCGGGGAGCTGTTTTTT. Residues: CASRPRGDRDTGELFF.

CDR3 sequence: CASRIGGNQPQHF. The CDR3, as DNA: TGTGCCAGCAGAATTGGGGGGAATCAGCCCCAGCATTTT. The J gene is TRBJ1-5, the V gene TRBV12-3 or TRBV12-4; weak D call: TRBD1 (5 bases). CDR3 length equals 13 residues. The V end lost 6 bases, the J end lost 4 bases, and 10 bases lay between the germline ends.

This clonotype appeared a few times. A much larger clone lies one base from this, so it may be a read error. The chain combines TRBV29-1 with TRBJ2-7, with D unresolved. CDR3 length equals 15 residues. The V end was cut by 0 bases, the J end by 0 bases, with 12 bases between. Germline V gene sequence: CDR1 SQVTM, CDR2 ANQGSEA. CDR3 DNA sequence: TGCAGCGTTGAAGATGGAAGGGAAAGCTCCTACGAGCAGTACTTC. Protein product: CSVEDGRESSYEQYF.

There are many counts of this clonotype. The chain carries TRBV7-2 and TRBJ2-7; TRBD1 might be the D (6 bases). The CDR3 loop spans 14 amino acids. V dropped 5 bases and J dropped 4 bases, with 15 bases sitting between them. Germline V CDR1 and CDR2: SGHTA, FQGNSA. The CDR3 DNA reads TGTGCCAGCAGCCCAAACTCAGGGGTTTACGAGCAGTACGTC. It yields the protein CASSPNSGVYEQYV.

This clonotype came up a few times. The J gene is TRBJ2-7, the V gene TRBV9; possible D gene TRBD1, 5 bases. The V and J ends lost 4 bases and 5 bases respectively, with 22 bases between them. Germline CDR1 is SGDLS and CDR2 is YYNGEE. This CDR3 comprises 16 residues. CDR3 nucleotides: TGTGCCAGCAGCTTCCTGGGCGATAGGGGATTCGACGAGCAGTACTTC. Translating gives CASSFLGDRGFDEQYF.

CDR3 bases: TGTGCCAGCAGCTTAGAACAGGGGGTTGTGTACGAGCAGTACGTC. It translates to CASSLEQGVVYEQYV. V and J are TRBV11-2 and TRBJ2-7; 8 bases fit TRBD1. Germline V CDR1 and CDR2: SGHAT, FQNNGV. This CDR3 region has 15 residues. Trimming at V came to 0 bases and at J to 4 bases, leaving 5 bases not matched to a gene.

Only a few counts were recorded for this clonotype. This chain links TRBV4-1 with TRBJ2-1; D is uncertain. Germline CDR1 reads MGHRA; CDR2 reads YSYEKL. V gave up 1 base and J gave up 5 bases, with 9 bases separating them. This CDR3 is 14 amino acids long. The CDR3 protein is CASSQVGPHNEQFF. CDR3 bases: TGCGCCAGCAGCCAAGTAGGACCCCACAATGAGCAGTTCTTC.

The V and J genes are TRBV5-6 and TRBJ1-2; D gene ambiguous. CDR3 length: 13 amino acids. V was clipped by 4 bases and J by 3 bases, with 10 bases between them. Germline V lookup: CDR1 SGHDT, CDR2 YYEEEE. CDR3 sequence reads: CASSAGEDYGYTF. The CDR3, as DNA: TGTGCCAGCAGCGCCGGGGAGGACTATGGCTACACCTTC. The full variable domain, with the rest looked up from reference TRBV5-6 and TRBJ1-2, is DAGVTQSPTHLIKTRGQQVTLRCSPKSGHDTVSWYQQALGQGPQFIFQYYEEEERQRGNFPDRFSGHQFPNYSSELNVNALLLGDSALYLCASSAGEDYGYTFGSGTRLTVV.

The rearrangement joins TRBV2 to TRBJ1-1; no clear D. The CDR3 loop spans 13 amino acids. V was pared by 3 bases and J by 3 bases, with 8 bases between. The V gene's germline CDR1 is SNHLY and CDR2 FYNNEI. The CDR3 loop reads CASSERRYTEAFF. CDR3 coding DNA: TGTGCCAGCAGTGAGAGGAGGTACACTGAAGCTTTCTTT.

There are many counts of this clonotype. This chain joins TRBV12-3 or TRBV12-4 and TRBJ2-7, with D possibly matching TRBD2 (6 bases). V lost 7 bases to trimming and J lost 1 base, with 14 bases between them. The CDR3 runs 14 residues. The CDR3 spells CASKEAGLSYEQYF. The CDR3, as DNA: TGTGCCAGCAAGGAGGCGGGGTTGTCCTACGAGCAGTACTTC.

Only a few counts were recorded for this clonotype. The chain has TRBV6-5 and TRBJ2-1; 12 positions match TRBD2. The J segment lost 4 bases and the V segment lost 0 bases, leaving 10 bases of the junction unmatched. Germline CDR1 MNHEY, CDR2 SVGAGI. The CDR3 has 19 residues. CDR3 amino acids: CASSYSSSLAGGGYNEQFF. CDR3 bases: TGTGCCAGCAGTTACTCTAGTTCCCTAGCGGGGGGGGGATACAATGAGCAGTTCTTC.